What follows are 13 T cell receptor beta chains derived from one specimen sequenced in a study of radiation and T cells in renal cell carcinoma. Profiled with immunoSEQ multiplex PCR; TCRdb holds only in-frame clones, not every one. The sample lists approximately 120,000 clones, about four fifths occurring once. Documented time point: baseline pretreatment blood. Treatment in this sample: 15 Gy SBRT to primary tumor, nephrectomy 4 weeks later. The sequencing here drew on blood, taken from a patient whose treatment included radiotherapy and nephrectomy. These receptors came from a woman aged 55-69 years with renal cell carcinoma.

V is TRBV7-2 and J is TRBJ1-5, with D unclear. Germline V gene lookup returns CDR1 SGHTA and CDR2 FQGNSA. The V end lost 5 bases, the J end lost 4 bases, and 9 bases lay between the germline ends. The CDR3 runs 13 residues. CDR3 region: CASSARTNQPQHF. The CDR3 nucleotides are TGTGCCAGCAGCGCCCGGACTAATCAGCCCCAGCATTTT.

The chain joins TRBV5-1 to TRBJ2-1; D gene unclear. With 0 bases removed from V and 6 bases from J, the gap between germline ends came to 19 bases. The CDR3 is 17 residues long. Per the germline V gene, CDR1 is SGHRS and CDR2 is YFSETQ. The CDR3 nucleotides read TGCGCCAGCAGCTTGGCCATCGGAAGGGAACCACGCAATGAGCAGTTCTTC. This gives the protein CASSLAIGREPRNEQFF.

As regards this clone: An end of the junction does not agree with germline; a read error may underlie this. V usage is TRBV28 and J usage is TRBJ1-2; TRBD1 agrees at 7 bases. The V gene's germline CDR1 is MDHEN and CDR2 SYDVKM. The CDR3 contains 12 residues. In nucleotides, the CDR3 is TGTGCCAGCATGGACAGGAACTCTGGCTACACCTTC. Protein product: CASMDRNSGYTF.

The rearrangement joins TRBV11-2 to TRBJ2-1; 10 bases line up with TRBD2. This CDR3 region has 15 residues. V shed 5 bases, J shed 9 bases, and the junction held 10 bases outside the gene matches. In germline, CDR1 is SGHAT, CDR2 FQNNGV. CDR3 DNA sequence: TGTGCCAGCAGCCGTCAAGCGGGAGGGCCTATTGAGCAGTTCTTC. Its translation: CASSRQAGGPIEQFF.

This chain connects TRBV5-4 to TRBJ2-2, with D perhaps being TRBD1 or TRBD2 (6 bases each). V was cut by 1 base and J by 5 bases, with 12 bases left in between. This CDR3 comprises 15 residues. Germline CDR1 and CDR2: SGHNT and YYREEE (reference sequence). CDR3 amino acids: CASSLRGARTGELFF. The CDR3 DNA follows: TGTGCCAGCAGCTTGAGGGGGGCGCGAACCGGGGAGCTGTTTTTT.

The chain uses TRBV19 and TRBJ1-6, with D possibly matching TRBD1 (5 bases). This CDR3 has 15 amino acids. Looked up from germline, CDR1 is LNHDA and CDR2 is SQIVND (reference sequence). Trimming left V 4 bases short and J 0 bases short, with 7 bases between. For the CDR3, the DNA is TGTGCCAGTAGTAAGGGGAGCTCCTATAATTCACCCCTCCACTTT. The encoded protein is CASSKGSSYNSPLHF.

The V gene is TRBV7-2, the J gene TRBJ1-6; unclear D gene. Germline V lookup: CDR1 SGHTA, CDR2 FQGNSA. Trimming left V 2 bases short and J 7 bases short, with 0 bases between. There are 11 residues in the CDR3. The CDR3 region is CASSLNSPLHF. The CDR3 nucleotides are TGTGCCAGCAGCTTAAATTCACCCCTCCACTTT.

The gene calls are TRBV11-2 and TRBJ1-4, with D tentatively TRBD1 (5 bases). This CDR3 spans 15 amino acids. Trimming shortened V by 5 bases and J by 8 bases, and 18 bases separated the two germline ends. Per germline, CDR1 SGHAT and CDR2 FQNNGV. The CDR3 loop is CASSHNPGGGEKLFF. CDR3 bases: TGTGCCAGCAGCCACAATCCGGGGGGAGGCGAAAAACTGTTTTTT.

The chain joins TRBV7-8 to TRBJ1-2; D not resolved. Per germline, CDR1 SGHVS and CDR2 FQNEAQ. The germline V and J ends were trimmed by 1 base and 8 bases, with 17 bases remaining between them. The CDR3 spans 15 residues. This CDR3 reads CASSLGDGRFGGYTF. The DNA for the CDR3 is TGTGCCAGCAGCTTAGGGGATGGCCGATTCGGAGGCTACACCTTC.

V is TRBV28 and J is TRBJ2-1; 7 nucleotides agree with TRBD1. V was pared by 6 bases and J by 3 bases, with 5 bases of the junction left unmatched. The CDR3 contains 14 residues. From germline, CDR1 is MDHEN and CDR2 SYDVKM. CDR3 DNA: TGTGCCAGCAGCCCCGGACAGGACTACAATGAGCAGTTCTTC. Translated, it gives CASSPGQDYNEQFF.

The gene calls are TRBV13 and TRBJ2-3, with TRBD1 as a possible D gene (5 bases). The V end was cut by 4 bases, the J end by 1 base, with 12 bases between. The CDR3 consists of 15 residues. Germline V gene data show CDR1 as PRHDT and CDR2 as FYEKMQ (reference sequence). This chain's CDR3 is CASSSPWGRTDTQYF. In nucleotides, the CDR3 is TGTGCCAGCAGCTCCCCGTGGGGCCGCACAGATACGCAGTATTTT.

The chain combines TRBV6-1 with TRBJ2-7; 10 nucleotides match TRBD1. V gave up 7 bases and J gave up 4 bases; unmatched junction bases: 7. Germline V gives CDR1 MNHNS, CDR2 SASEGT. This CDR3 is 14 amino acids long. The CDR3 region is CASISGQGNYEQYF. The CDR3 DNA sequence: TGTGCCAGCATTTCGGGACAGGGGAATTACGAGCAGTACTTC.

This clone has only a few counts. The chain uses TRBV5-6 and TRBJ2-7; D unresolved. V lost 0 bases and J lost 2, with 6 bases in between. Germline V lookup: CDR1 SGHDT, CDR2 YYEEEE. The CDR3 sequence is 13 residues long. This chain's CDR3 is CASSLGGPYEQYF. The DNA of the CDR3 is TGTGCCAGCAGCTTGGGAGGACCCTACGAGCAGTACTTC.